Listed here are 21 T cell receptor beta chains from one sample, sequenced in a study of blood T cell repertoires in COVID-19. TCRdb keeps only in-frame clones here, not all; method: immunoSEQ multiplex PCR. The table has under 200,000 clones, around 90% seen once. Specimen: peripheral blood. The receptors derive from a man aged 45-65 years with acute or convalescent COVID-19.

The rearrangement links TRBV28 to TRBJ2-3; 7 bases agree with TRBD2. The germline gives CDR1 MDHEN, CDR2 SYDVKM. With 7 bases clipped from V and 2 bases from J, the junction kept 6 bases outside the gene matches. This CDR3 spans 14 amino acids. CDR3 sequence: CASTPSGYTDTQYF. The CDR3 DNA sequence: TGTGCCAGCACTCCTAGCGGCTACACAGATACGCAGTATTTT.

The chain uses TRBV10-1 and TRBJ2-7; 8 bases fit TRBD2. Trimming cost V 9 bases and J 2 bases; bases outside gene matches: 6. Germline CDR1 WNHNN, CDR2 SYGVQD (reference sequence). The CDR3 sequence is 13 residues long. The CDR3 sequence: CARSSGRPYEQYF. The CDR3 DNA reads as TGCGCCAGATCCAGCGGGAGACCCTACGAGCAGTACTTC.

The chain is built from TRBV28 and TRBJ1-1, with 7 bases fitting TRBD1. J was trimmed by 5 bases and V by 7 bases; bases with no gene match: 7. The CDR3 extends over 13 amino acids. The germline CDR1 and CDR2 sequences are MDHEN and SYDVKM. CDR3 sequence (DNA): TGTGCCAGCATCCCGGGACAGCGGACTGAAGCTTTCTTT. Translation: CASIPGQRTEAFF.

This clone was observed a single time. The J gene is TRBJ1-3, the V gene TRBV6-1; D unclear. The CDR3 length is 15 residues. V lost 2 bases and J lost 0, with 8 bases in between. Germline V lookup: CDR1 MNHNS, CDR2 SASEGT. CDR3 in DNA: TGTGCCAGCAGTGAACCGGGATCCTCTGGAAACACCATATATTTT. Amino acids: CASSEPGSSGNTIYF.

The V gene is TRBV4-1, the J gene TRBJ1-1, with D possibly being TRBD1 (5 bases). This CDR3 has 15 residues. Germline loops: CDR1 MGHRA, CDR2 YSYEKL. The V and J ends lost 4 bases and 1 base respectively, with 13 bases between them. CDR3 sequence reads: CASSRETAGNTEAFF. The CDR3 DNA reads as TGCGCCAGCAGCCGAGAGACAGCGGGGAACACTGAAGCTTTCTTT.

The rearrangement joins TRBV29-1 to TRBJ1-1, with D uncertain. Trimming cost V 6 bases and J 0 bases, with 11 bases left between them. Germline V gene lookup returns CDR1 SQVTM and CDR2 ANQGSEA. The CDR3 runs to 13 residues. The CDR3 protein is CSVATGLNTEAFF. DNA of the CDR3: TGCAGCGTCGCCACGGGGTTGAACACTGAAGCTTTCTTT.

V gene TRBV6-5 combines with J gene TRBJ2-1, with 14 bases fitting TRBD2. V was clipped by 1 base and J by 5 bases; unmatched bases: 1. CDR3 length: 16 residues. The germline gives CDR1 MNHEY, CDR2 SVGAGI. The DNA of the CDR3 is TGTGCCAGCAGTTACTTGGGACTAGCGGGGGACAATGAGCAGTTCTTC. Translating it yields CASSYLGLAGDNEQFF.

V and J are TRBV18 and TRBJ2-2, with unresolved D. From germline, CDR1 is KGHSH and CDR2 LQKENI. This CDR3 contains 15 residues. The V end lost 6 bases, the J end lost 5 bases, and 16 bases lay between the germline ends. The CDR3 bases are TGTGCCAGCTCGTGGAACCCCCCGAGGACCGGGGAGCTGTTTTTT. Translation gives CASSWNPPRTGELFF.

The CDR3 nucleotides are TGTGCCAGCAGCTTAAAGGGGTCGGAGACCCAGTACTTC. Translated, it gives CASSLKGSETQYF. This sequence joins TRBV7-9 and TRBJ2-5, with TRBD1 as a possible D gene (5 bases). The CDR3 contains 13 residues. CDR1 SEHNR and CDR2 FQNEAQ come from the germline V gene (reference sequence). The V end was cut by 2 bases, the J end by 5 bases, with 9 bases between.

DNA for the CDR3: TGTGCCAGCTCAGTCGGCTCGATGCGGGATTCAAGATCACCCCTCCACTTT. Translating gives CASSVGSMRDSRSPLHF. The chain combines TRBV18 with TRBJ1-6; D remains unclear. In germline, CDR1 is KGHSH, CDR2 LQKENI. This CDR3 region has 17 residues. V lost 5 bases to trimming and J lost 10 bases, with 24 bases between them.

V is TRBV7-3 and J is TRBJ2-3; a possible D gene is TRBD2 (5 bases). CDR1 and CDR2 (germline): SGHTA, FQGTGA. V was clipped by 2 bases and J by 2 bases, with 11 bases between them. CDR3 length: 15 residues. The CDR3 sequence: CASSLEGQYTDTQYF. CDR3 sequence (DNA): TGTGCCAGCAGCTTAGAGGGTCAGTACACAGATACGCAGTATTTT.

CDR3 bases: TGCGCCAGCAGCTTGGTAACGGCCGCCAGGAATGAGCAGTTCTTC. Translating gives CASSLVTAARNEQFF. The chain has TRBV5-1 and TRBJ2-1; D uncertain. This CDR3 spans 15 amino acids. Trimming shortened V by 0 bases and J by 7 bases, and 14 bases separated the two germline ends. Germline V lookup: CDR1 SGHRS, CDR2 YFSETQ.

The gene calls are TRBV9 and TRBJ1-2, with TRBD1 identical over 11 bases. The CDR3 sequence is 14 residues long. Germline CDR1 reads SGDLS; CDR2 reads YYNGEE. V lost 3 bases and J lost 6; bases outside the gene matches: 4. The CDR3 loop is CASSGGQGADGYTF. CDR3 coding DNA: TGTGCCAGCAGCGGTGGACAGGGGGCCGATGGCTACACCTTC.

This clone has just one count. V is TRBV9 and J is TRBJ2-1; 7 positions agree with TRBD1. Germline CDR1 reads SGDLS; CDR2 reads YYNGEE. The CDR3 runs 15 residues. V was pared by 4 bases and J by 8 bases, with 12 bases of the junction left unmatched. CDR3 in amino acids: CASSPGTVLMDEQFF. CDR3 in DNA: TGTGCCAGCAGCCCCGGGACAGTCCTCATGGATGAGCAGTTCTTC.

The rearrangement links TRBV7-2 to TRBJ1-2; D gene unclear. Germline values: CDR1 SGHTA, CDR2 FQGNSA. The V end was cut by 2 bases, the J end by 5 bases, with 9 bases between. This CDR3 contains 13 residues. For the CDR3, the DNA is TGTGCCAGCAGCTTAAACAAACCTTATGGCTACACCTTC. Its protein is CASSLNKPYGYTF. Complete variable domain (other parts from reference TRBV7-2 and TRBJ1-2): GAGVSQSPSNKVTEKGKDVELRCDPISGHTALYWYRQSLGQGLEFLIYFQGNSAPDKSGLPSDRFSAERTGGSVSTLTIQRTQQEDSAVYLCASSLNKPYGYTFGSGTRLTVV.

This chain connects TRBV3-1 (or the pseudogene TRBV3-2) to TRBJ2-1; D may be TRBD2 (5 bases). The CDR3 length is 15 residues. Germline-derived CDR1 and CDR2 are LGHDT and YNNKEL (reference sequence). Trimming removed 1 base from V and 0 bases from J, with 7 bases in between. In nucleotides, the CDR3 is TGTGCCAGCAGCCAAGTCCTAGCCTCCTACAATGAGCAGTTCTTC. It codes for CASSQVLASYNEQFF.

The rearrangement links TRBV30 to TRBJ2-2; 7 bases fit TRBD1. Germline CDR1 GTSNPN, CDR2 SVGIG (reference sequence). The J segment lost 2 bases and the V segment lost 4 bases, leaving 10 bases of the junction unmatched. This CDR3 is 16 amino acids long. The DNA of the CDR3 is TGTGCCTGGACCCCGAGCCGGGACAGCAACACCGGGGAGCTGTTTTTT. Encoded protein: CAWTPSRDSNTGELFF.

The CDR3 here is CAIMPQGLSGNTIYF. CDR3 in DNA: TGTGCCATCATGCCCCAGGGACTCTCTGGAAACACCATATATTTT. The chain has TRBV10-3 and TRBJ1-3, with D perhaps matching TRBD1 (5 bases). V was cut by 7 bases and J by 0 bases, with 13 bases left in between. The germline V gene encodes CDR1 ENHRY and CDR2 SYGVKD. CDR3 size: 15 residues.

The CDR3 region has the DNA TGCGCCAGCAGCCTGGGCCAGATGTATAGCACAGATACGCAGTATTTT. It encodes CASSLGQMYSTDTQYF. V gene TRBV5-1 combines with J gene TRBJ2-3; D unresolved. V was pared by 4 bases and J by 0 bases, with 15 bases between. CDR3 length equals 16 residues. Germline-derived CDR1 and CDR2 are SGHRS and YFSETQ.

This chain joins TRBV5-4 and TRBJ2-5, with TRBD2 as a possible D gene (6 bases). The CDR3 is 14 residues long. The ends were cut back, 5 bases at V and 5 bases at J, with 16 bases in the middle. Per germline, CDR1 SGHNT and CDR2 YYREEE (reference sequence). CDR3 sequence reads: CASSLTGVRETQYF. The DNA for the CDR3 is TGTGCCAGCAGTCTAACGGGAGTCCGGGAGACCCAGTACTTC.

This chain uses TRBV3-1 (or the pseudogene TRBV3-2) with TRBJ2-1, with 8 nucleotides matching TRBD2. V was pared by 3 bases and J by 5 bases, with 18 bases of the junction left unmatched. CDR1 LGHDT and CDR2 YNNKEL come from the germline V gene (reference sequence). CDR3 length: 19 amino acids. CDR3 nucleotides: TGTGCCAGCAGCCACGCCAGGGGCGCTGTAGCGGGGCTGCACAATGAGCAGTTCTTC. This gives the protein CASSHARGAVAGLHNEQFF.